This TCR beta chain was recorded in a study of beta chain features in type 1 diabetes. cDNA synthesis used the whole RNA isolate, giving expressed TCRB sequences. Here immunoSEQ multiplex PCR was the method, and the copy in TCRdb shows in-frame clones only, minus some. This sample has about 650,000 clones; under 15% occur once, and the top ten carry about 0.11%. Overall study results and limits: Moderately but significantly shorter TCRB CDR3s were found in Type 1 diabetes patients in all four CD4+ subsets.

V dropped 4 bases and J dropped 2 bases, with 20 bases sitting between them. Germline CDR1 and CDR2: SGHTA and FQGNSA. The CDR3 length is 18 residues. This clone appeared a few times. What it binds is unknown. The material sequenced was naive CD4+ T cells from blood. This TCR was recovered from a man under 40 with type 1 diabetes. The chain recombines TRBV7-2 with TRBJ2-2; D not resolved. The CDR3, as DNA: TGTGCCAGCAGCTCCCCGTATGTTTGGCAGCGAAACACCGGGGAGCTGTTTTTT. This encodes CASSSPYVWQRNTGELFF. Full variable domain (outside the CDR3, taken from reference TRBV7-2 and TRBJ2-2): GAGVSQSPSNKVTEKGKDVELRCDPISGHTALYWYRQSLGQGLEFLIYFQGNSAPDKSGLPSDRFSAERTGGSVSTLTIQRTQQEDSAVYLCASSSPYVWQRNTGELFFGEGSRLTVL.